This TCR beta chain was found in a study of T-cell reconstitution after alpha-beta-depleted transplantation in children. Germline assignment: CDR1 MNHEY and CDR2 SVGAGI. The V and J ends lost 4 bases and 2 bases respectively, with 15 bases between them. This CDR3 spans 16 amino acids. This sample's TCRbeta library carried unique molecular identifier barcodes. TCRdb fed the PCR reads into MiXCR, producing one record per CDR3 protein. The top ten clones hold about 30% of a sample with 200,000 to 250,000 distinct CDR3 sequences, approximately 11% of them seen once. Sequencing used PBMCs, obtained before TCRalphabeta/CD19-depleted stem cell transplant. The source of this sequence is a child under two years old with acute myeloid leukemia, due to receive a stem cell transplant. The V gene is TRBV6-5, the J gene TRBJ2-1, with D possibly matching TRBD1 (5 bases). The CDR3 here is CASSSVVGRTYNEQFF. In DNA, the CDR3 is TGTGCCAGCAGTTCCGTGGTGGGGCGTACCTACAATGAGCAGTTCTTC.